The source of this TCR beta chain is a study of cytomegalovirus exposure and HLA in healthy donors. This CDR3 has 14 amino acids. CDR1 and CDR2 from the germline V gene are SGHRS and YFSETQ. Amplification used 60 Vbeta primers and 13 Jbeta primers. Clones were read by immunoSEQ multiplex PCR, and TCRdb kept only the in-frame ones, dropping some. The repertoire holds about 110,000 clones, with roughly 74% as singletons. Study-wide points: Listed as cytomegalovirus-associated were over 150 TCR beta chains.

Note on this clone: Its antigen is not identified.

The chain carries TRBV5-1 and TRBJ2-5; a possible D gene is TRBD2 (7 bases). The DNA end lines up better with TRBJ2-7; the J call may be wrong. The origin of this receptor is a man in his forties in good health and CMV-seronegative. Input material: PBMCs. The CDR3 sequence: CASSLEAGANEQYF. Here the CDR3 DNA reads TGCGCCAGCAGCTTGGAGGCGGGGGCCAACGAGCAGTACTTC.